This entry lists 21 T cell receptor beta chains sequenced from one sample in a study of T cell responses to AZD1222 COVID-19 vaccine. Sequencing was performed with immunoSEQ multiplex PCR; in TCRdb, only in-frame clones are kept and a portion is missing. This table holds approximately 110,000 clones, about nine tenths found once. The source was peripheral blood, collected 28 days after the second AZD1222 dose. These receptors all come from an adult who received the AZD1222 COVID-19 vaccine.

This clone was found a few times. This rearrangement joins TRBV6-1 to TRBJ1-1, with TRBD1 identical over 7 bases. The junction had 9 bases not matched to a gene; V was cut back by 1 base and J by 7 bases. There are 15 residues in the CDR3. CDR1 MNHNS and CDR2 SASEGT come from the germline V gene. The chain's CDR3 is CASSEGEGGYGEAFF. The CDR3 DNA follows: TGTGCCAGCAGTGAAGGGGAAGGGGGCTATGGTGAAGCTTTCTTT.

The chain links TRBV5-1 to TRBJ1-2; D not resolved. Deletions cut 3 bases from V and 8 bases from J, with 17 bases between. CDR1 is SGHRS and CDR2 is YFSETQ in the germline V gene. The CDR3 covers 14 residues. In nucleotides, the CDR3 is TGCGCCAGCAGCTCCCTCGGGGAACGCGCGGGCTACACCTTC. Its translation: CASSSLGERAGYTF.

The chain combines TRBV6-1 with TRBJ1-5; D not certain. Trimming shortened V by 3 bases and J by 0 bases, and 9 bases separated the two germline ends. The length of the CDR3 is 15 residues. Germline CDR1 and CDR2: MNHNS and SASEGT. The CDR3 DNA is TGTGCCAGCAGTGAGTCGGAGTATAGCAATCAGCCCCAGCATTTT. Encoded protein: CASSESEYSNQPQHF.

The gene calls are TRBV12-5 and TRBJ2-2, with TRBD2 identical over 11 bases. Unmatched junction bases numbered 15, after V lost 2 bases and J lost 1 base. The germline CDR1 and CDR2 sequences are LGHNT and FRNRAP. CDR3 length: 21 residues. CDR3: CASGLFRPETSGRMNTGELFF. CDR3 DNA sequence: TGTGCTAGTGGTTTGTTCCGACCAGAAACTAGCGGGAGAATGAACACCGGGGAGCTGTTTTTT.

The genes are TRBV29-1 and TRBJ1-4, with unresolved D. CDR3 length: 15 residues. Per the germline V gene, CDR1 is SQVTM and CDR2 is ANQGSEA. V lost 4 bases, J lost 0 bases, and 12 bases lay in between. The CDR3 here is CSVATNRATNEKLFF. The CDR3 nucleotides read TGCAGCGTTGCCACGAATCGTGCAACTAATGAAAAACTGTTTTTT.

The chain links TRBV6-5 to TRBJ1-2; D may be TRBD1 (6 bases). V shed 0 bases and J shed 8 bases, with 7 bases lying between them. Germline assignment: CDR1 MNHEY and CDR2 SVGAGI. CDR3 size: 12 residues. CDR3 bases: TGTGCCAGCAGTTACTCGGGGGCGGGCTACACCTTC. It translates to CASSYSGAGYTF.

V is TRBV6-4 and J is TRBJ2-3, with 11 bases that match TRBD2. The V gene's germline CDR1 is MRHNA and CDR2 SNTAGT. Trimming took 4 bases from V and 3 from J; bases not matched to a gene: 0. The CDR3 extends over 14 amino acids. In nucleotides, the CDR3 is TGTGCCAGCAGTGGGACTAGCGGGACAGATACGCAGTATTTT. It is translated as CASSGTSGTDTQYF.

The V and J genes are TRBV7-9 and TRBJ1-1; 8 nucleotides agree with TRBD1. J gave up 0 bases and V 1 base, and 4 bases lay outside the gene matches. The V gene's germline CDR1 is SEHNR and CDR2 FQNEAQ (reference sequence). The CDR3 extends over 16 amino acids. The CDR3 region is CASSLELGQVNTEAFF. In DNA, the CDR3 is TGTGCCAGCAGCTTAGAATTGGGACAGGTGAACACTGAAGCTTTCTTT.

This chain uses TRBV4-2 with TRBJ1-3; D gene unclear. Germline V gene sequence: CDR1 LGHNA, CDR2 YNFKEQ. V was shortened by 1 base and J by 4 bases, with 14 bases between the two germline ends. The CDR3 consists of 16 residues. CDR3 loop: CASSQVRGSGGNTIYF. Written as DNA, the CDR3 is TGTGCCAGCAGCCAAGTCAGAGGGTCGGGCGGAAACACCATATATTTT.

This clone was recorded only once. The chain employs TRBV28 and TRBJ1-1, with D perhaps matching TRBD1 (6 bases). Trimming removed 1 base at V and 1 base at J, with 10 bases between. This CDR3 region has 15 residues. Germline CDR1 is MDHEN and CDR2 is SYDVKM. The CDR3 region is CASSLLGHQNTEAFF. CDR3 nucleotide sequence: TGTGCCAGCAGTTTATTGGGACACCAGAACACTGAAGCTTTCTTT.

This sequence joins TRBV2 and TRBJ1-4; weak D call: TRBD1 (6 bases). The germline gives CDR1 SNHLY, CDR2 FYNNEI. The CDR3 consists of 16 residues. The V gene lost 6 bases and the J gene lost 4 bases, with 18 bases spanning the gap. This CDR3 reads CASSLTTGANNEKLFF. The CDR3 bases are TGTGCCAGCAGCCTTACGACAGGTGCTAATAATGAAAAACTGTTTTTT. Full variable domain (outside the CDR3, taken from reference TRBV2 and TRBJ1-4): EPEVTQTPSHQVTQMGQEVILRCVPISNHLYFYWYRQILGQKVEFLVSFYNNEISEKSEIFDDQFSVERPDGSNFTLKIRSTKLEDSAMYFCASSLTTGANNEKLFFGSGTQLSVL.

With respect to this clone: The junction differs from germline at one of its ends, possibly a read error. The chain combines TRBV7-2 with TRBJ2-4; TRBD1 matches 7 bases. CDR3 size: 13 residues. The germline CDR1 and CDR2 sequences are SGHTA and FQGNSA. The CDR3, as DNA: TGTGCCAGCAGCCACGAGTCAGGGGGTCTTCGGTGCTTC. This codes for CASSHESGGLRCF.

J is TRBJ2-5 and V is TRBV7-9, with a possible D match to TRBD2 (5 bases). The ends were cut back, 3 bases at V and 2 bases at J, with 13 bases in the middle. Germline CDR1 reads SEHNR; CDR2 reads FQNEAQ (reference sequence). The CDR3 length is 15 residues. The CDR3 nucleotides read TGTGCCAGCAGCTTGTTCGGGGTACAACAAGAGACCCAGTACTTC. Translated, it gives CASSLFGVQQETQYF.

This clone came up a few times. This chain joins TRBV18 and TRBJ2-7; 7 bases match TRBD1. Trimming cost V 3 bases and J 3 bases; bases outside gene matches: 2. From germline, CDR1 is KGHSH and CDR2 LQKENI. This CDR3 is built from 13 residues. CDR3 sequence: CASSPGQSYEQYF. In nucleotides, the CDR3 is TGTGCCAGCTCACCGGGACAGAGCTACGAGCAGTACTTC.

The CDR3 DNA is TGTGCCAGCACCCTGGGTGAAGGAGGGAATGAGCAGTTCTTC. Protein product: CASTLGEGGNEQFF. The V gene is TRBV2, the J gene TRBJ2-1; tentatively, D is TRBD2 (6 bases). The germline V and J ends were trimmed by 7 bases and 7 bases, with 17 bases remaining between them. Looked up from germline, CDR1 is SNHLY and CDR2 is FYNNEI. The CDR3 spans 14 residues.

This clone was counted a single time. The CDR3 DNA sequence: TGTGCCAGCAGCTTGGTCGGTGGATCGAGCAATCAGCCCCAGCATTTT. Translating it yields CASSLVGGSSNQPQHF. The chain is built from TRBV5-6 and TRBJ1-5; D gene uncertain. With 0 bases removed from V and 1 base from J, the gap between germline ends came to 11 bases. Germline CDR1 reads SGHDT; CDR2 reads YYEEEE. The CDR3 has 16 residues.

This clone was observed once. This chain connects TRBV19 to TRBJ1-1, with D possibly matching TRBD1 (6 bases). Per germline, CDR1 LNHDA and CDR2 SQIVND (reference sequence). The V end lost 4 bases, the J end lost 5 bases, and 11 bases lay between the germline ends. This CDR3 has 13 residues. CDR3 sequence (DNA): TGTGCCAGTAGTACTACAGGGACAACTGAAGCTTTCTTT. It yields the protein CASSTTGTTEAFF.

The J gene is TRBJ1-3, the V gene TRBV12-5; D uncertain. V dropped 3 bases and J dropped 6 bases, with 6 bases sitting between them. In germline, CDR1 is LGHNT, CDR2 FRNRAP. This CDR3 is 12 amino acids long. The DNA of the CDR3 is TGTGCTAGTGGTTTCCAAGAAAACACCATATATTTT. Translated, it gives CASGFQENTIYF.

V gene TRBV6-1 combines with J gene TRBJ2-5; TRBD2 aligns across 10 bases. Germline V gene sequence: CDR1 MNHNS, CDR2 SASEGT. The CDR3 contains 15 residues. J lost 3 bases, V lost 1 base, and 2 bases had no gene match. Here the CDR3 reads CASSEGTSGKETQYF. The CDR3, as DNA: TGTGCCAGCAGTGAAGGGACTAGCGGAAAAGAGACCCAGTACTTC.

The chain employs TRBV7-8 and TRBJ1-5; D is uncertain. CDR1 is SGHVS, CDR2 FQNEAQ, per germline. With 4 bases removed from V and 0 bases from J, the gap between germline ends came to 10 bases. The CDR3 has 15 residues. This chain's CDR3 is CASSSTIDSNQPQHF. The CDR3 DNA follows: TGTGCCAGCAGCTCGACGATCGATAGCAATCAGCCCCAGCATTTT.

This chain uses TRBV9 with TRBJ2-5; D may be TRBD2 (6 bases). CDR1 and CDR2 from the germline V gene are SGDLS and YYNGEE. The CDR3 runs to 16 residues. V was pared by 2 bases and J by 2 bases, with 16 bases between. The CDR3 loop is CASSVSQLAPQETQYF. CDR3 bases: TGTGCCAGCAGCGTCTCCCAACTAGCCCCACAAGAGACCCAGTACTTC.